These 8 T cell receptor beta chains came from one sample sequenced in a study of T cell changes during pregnancy in multiple sclerosis. Profiled with immunoSEQ multiplex PCR; TCRdb holds only in-frame clones, not every one. This table holds 76,000 or so clones, 93% found once. The sample consisted of peripheral blood, taken in the second trimester of pregnancy. These TCRs come from a female donor in good health, enrolled as a control in a pregnancy study.

The chain combines TRBV19 with TRBJ1-2, with unresolved D. The CDR3 totals 11 residues. Deletions cut 9 bases from V and 3 bases from J, with 8 bases between. Germline lookup yields CDR1 LNHDA and CDR2 SQIVND (reference sequence). The DNA for the CDR3 is TGTGCCAGCTCCCAGGACTATGGCTACACCTTC. It yields the protein CASSQDYGYTF. Looking up the rest from reference TRBV19 and TRBJ1-2 gives the full variable domain: DGGITQSPKYLFRKEGQNVTLSCEQNLNHDAMYWYRQDPGQGLRLIYYSQIVNDFQKGDIAEGYSVSREKKESFPLTVTSAQKNPTAFYLCASSQDYGYTFGSGTRLTVV.

This clone has just one count. V gene TRBV7-9 combines with J gene TRBJ1-5; the match to TRBD1 covers 9 bases. CDR3 length: 14 residues. With V trimmed by 3 bases and J by 7 bases, 4 bases remained unmatched. Looked up from germline, CDR1 is SEHNR and CDR2 is FQNEAQ (reference sequence). The CDR3 coding sequence is TGTGCCAGCAGCTTCGGGACAGGGCCCCAGCCCCAGCATTTT. Protein product: CASSFGTGPQPQHF.

This rearrangement joins TRBV4-3 to TRBJ1-6; D call uncertain. Germline V gene data show CDR1 as LGHNA and CDR2 as YSLEER. V lost 2 bases, J lost 10 bases, and 9 bases lay in between. The CDR3 consists of 13 residues. CDR3 loop: CASSQIRESPLHF. CDR3 DNA: TGCGCCAGCAGCCAAATCCGGGAATCACCCCTCCACTTT.

CDR3 sequence: CASSLAGTDGYEQYF. CDR3 nucleotides: TGTGCCAGCAGCTTAGCCGGGACAGATGGTTACGAGCAGTACTTC. The chain has TRBV7-8 and TRBJ2-7; TRBD1 aligns across 7 bases. The J segment lost 4 bases and the V segment lost 0 bases, leaving 6 bases of the junction unmatched. The CDR3 is 15 amino acids. Germline CDR1 SGHVS, CDR2 FQNEAQ.

The V call is TRBV30, the J call TRBJ1-1; a possible D gene is TRBD1 (5 bases). Germline values: CDR1 GTSNPN, CDR2 SVGIG (reference sequence). Trimming took off 0 bases at V and 4 bases at J, with 12 bases between the two ends. CDR3 length: 14 residues. The CDR3 DNA reads as TGTGCCTGGAGTGTGGGAGGGGATGGCACTGAAGCTTTCTTT. This encodes CAWSVGGDGTEAFF.

The V call is TRBV7-2, the J call TRBJ1-5; TRBD1 might be the D (5 bases). V was cut by 2 bases and J by 2 bases, with 10 bases left in between. Germline V gives CDR1 SGHTA, CDR2 FQGNSA. This CDR3 contains 15 residues. In nucleotides, the CDR3 is TGTGCCAGCAGCTTAATAGGGGATGGCAATCAGCCCCAGCATTTT. Its translation is CASSLIGDGNQPQHF.

J is TRBJ1-2 and V is TRBV4-3; D not resolved. Germline V CDR1 and CDR2: LGHNA, YSLEER. The V and J ends lost 1 base and 3 bases respectively, with 12 bases between them. This CDR3 contains 15 residues. CDR3 nucleotide sequence: TGCGCCAGCAGCCAAGGCGTCAGCGAGCACTATGGCTACACCTTC. Its protein is CASSQGVSEHYGYTF.

The chain couples TRBV4-3 to TRBJ1-1, with 8 bases matching TRBD1. The CDR3 is 14 amino acids. Trimming removed 4 bases from V and 1 base from J; junction bases left unmatched: 2. Germline V gives CDR1 LGHNA, CDR2 YSLEER. The CDR3 region is CASSPGQGNTEAFF. The CDR3 DNA sequence: TGCGCCAGCAGCCCTGGACAGGGGAACACTGAAGCTTTCTTT.